This TCR beta chain was recovered during a study of cytomegalovirus exposure and HLA in healthy donors. The PCR employed 60 Vbeta primers together with 13 Jbeta primers. Original processing methods: Unique TCR beta chains totaled some 78 million in a later count, with approximately 10 million of them shared. The table came from immunoSEQ multiplex PCR; TCRdb's copy has only in-frame clones and leaves some out. V and J calls and clone size come straight from that table; D and trimming were deduced from the DNA. Among approximately 200,000 clones, around 79% were seen once, and the ten largest hold 1.5% to 2%. The CDR3 has 14 residues. V gave up 6 bases and J gave up 6 bases; unmatched junction bases: 6. CDR1 MNHNS and CDR2 SASEGT come from the germline V gene.

The TCR originated in a woman aged 18-29 years in good health and CMV-seronegative. The chain joins TRBV6-1 to TRBJ1-2, with 11 bases fitting TRBD1. The specimen was PBMCs. CDR3 nucleotides: TGTGCCAGCAGGGTATCGGGACAGGGGGATGGCTACACCTTC. Translated: CASRVSGQGDGYTF.